This T cell receptor (beta chain) was obtained from a study of blood T cell repertoires in COVID-19. Overall study: T cells, B-cell-depleted T cells, or PBMCs provided the cDNA or gDNA that served as material.

The CDR3 is made up of 14 amino acids. The germline V gene encodes CDR1 SGHTA and CDR2 FQGTGA. V lost 5 bases to trimming and J lost 6 bases, with 13 bases between them. Seattle participants joined during active infection and were tracked over time. In the source study's methods: Using reference gene primer amplification, nucleated cell counts were estimated. Assay: immunoSEQ multiplex PCR; the TCRdb copy retains only in-frame clones and omits some. That table supplies the V and J calls and clone size; D and trimming were determined from the DNA. The sample includes 210,000 or so clones, just under 90% of them seen just once.

The V gene is TRBV7-3, the J gene TRBJ2-2, with D unresolved. The sequence came from a man between 25 and 39 years old with COVID-19, enrolled during active disease. The sequenced material came from peripheral blood. Written as DNA, the CDR3 is TGTGCCAGCAGCCGACGAGGTGGTGCCGGGGAGCTGTTTTTT. Residues: CASSRRGGAGELFF.